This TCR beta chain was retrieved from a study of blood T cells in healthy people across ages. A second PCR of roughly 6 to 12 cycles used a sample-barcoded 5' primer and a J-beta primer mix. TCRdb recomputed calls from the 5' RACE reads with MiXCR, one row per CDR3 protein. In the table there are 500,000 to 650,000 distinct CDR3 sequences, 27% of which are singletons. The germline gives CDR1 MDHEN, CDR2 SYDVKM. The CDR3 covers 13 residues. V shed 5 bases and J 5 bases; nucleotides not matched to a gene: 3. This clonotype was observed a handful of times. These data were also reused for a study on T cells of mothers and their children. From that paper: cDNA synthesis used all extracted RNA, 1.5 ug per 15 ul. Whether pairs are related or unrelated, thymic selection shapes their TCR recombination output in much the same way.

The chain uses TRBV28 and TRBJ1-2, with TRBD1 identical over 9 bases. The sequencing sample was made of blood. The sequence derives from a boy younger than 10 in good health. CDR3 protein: CASSTGGTYGYTF. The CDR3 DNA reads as TGTGCCAGCAGTACAGGGGGCACGTATGGCTACACCTTC.